This TCR beta chain was identified in a study of T cells after somatic rescue of genetic block. Sequenced by immunoSEQ multiplex PCR; TCRdb stores in-frame clones only, minus some. The sample lists more than 12,000 clones; 55% to 75% were seen once. V dropped 4 bases and J dropped 5 bases, with 8 bases sitting between them. The CDR3 runs 12 residues. CDR1 KGHSH and CDR2 LQKENI come from the germline V gene. This clone was detected only a few times. The chain is built from TRBV18 and TRBJ2-5, with a weak D call TRBD1 (5 bases). The material sequenced was peripheral blood mononuclear cells (PBMCs). The receptor was derived from a man between 18 and 35 years old. The CDR3 sequence: CASSLGVETQYF. CDR3 nucleotides: TGTGCCAGCTCACTAGGGGTGGAGACCCAGTACTTC.